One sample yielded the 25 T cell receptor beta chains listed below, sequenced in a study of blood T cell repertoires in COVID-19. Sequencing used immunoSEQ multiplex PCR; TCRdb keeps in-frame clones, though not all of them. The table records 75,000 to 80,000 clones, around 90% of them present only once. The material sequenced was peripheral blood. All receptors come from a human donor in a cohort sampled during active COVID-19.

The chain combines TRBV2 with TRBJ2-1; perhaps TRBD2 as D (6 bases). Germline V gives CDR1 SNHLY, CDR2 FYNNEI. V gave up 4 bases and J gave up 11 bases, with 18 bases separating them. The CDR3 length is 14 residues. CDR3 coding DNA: TGTGCCAGCAGTGGTTCGGCTAGCGAGGAGAAGCAGTTCTTC. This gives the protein CASSGSASEEKQFF.

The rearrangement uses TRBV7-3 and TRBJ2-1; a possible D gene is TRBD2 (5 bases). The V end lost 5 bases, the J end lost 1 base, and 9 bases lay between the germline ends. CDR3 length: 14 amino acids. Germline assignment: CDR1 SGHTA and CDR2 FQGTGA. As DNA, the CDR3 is TGTGCCAGCAGCCCCCGAGGGTCCTACAATGAGCAGTTCTTC. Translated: CASSPRGSYNEQFF.

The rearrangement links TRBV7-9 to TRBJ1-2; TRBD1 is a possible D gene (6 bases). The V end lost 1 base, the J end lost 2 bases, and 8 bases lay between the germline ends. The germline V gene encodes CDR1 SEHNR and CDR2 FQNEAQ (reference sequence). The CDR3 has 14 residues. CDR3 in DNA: TGTGCCAGCAGCTTAGGGACAGCGAACTATGGCTACACCTTC. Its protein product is CASSLGTANYGYTF.

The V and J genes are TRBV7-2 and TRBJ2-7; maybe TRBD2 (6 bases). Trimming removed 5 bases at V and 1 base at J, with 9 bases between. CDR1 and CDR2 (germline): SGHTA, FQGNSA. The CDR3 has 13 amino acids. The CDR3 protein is CASSRGGSYEQYF. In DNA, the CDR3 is TGTGCCAGCAGCCGAGGAGGGTCCTACGAGCAGTACTTC.

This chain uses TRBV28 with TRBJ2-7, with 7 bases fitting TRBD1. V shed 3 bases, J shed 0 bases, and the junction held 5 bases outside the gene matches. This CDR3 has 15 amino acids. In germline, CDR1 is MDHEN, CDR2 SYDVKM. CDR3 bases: TGTGCCAGCAGTTTCCCACAGGGGTCCTCCTACGAGCAGTACTTC. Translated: CASSFPQGSSYEQYF.

The CDR3 loop reads CASSLMRNQPQHF. The CDR3 coding sequence is TGTGCCAGCAGTTTAATGCGGAATCAGCCCCAGCATTTT. The V and J genes are TRBV12-3 or TRBV12-4 and TRBJ1-5, with D uncertain. CDR3 length: 13 amino acids. V lost 2 bases, J lost 4 bases, and 6 bases lay in between.

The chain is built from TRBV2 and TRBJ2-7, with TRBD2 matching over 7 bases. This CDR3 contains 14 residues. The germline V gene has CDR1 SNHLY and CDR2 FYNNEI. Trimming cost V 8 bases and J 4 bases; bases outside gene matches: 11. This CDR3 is CASSLGGSRYEQYF. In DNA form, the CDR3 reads TGTGCCAGCTCCCTAGGCGGGAGCAGGTACGAGCAGTACTTC.

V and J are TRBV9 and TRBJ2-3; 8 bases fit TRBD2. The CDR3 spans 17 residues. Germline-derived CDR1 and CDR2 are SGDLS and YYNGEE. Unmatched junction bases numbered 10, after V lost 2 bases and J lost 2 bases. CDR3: CASSVQAGGIPTDTQYF. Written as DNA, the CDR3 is TGTGCCAGCAGCGTCCAGGCGGGGGGTATACCCACAGATACGCAGTATTTT.

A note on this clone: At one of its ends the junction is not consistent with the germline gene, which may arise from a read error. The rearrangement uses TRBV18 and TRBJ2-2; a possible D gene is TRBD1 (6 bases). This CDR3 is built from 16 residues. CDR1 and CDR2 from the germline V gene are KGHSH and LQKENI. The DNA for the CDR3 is TGTGCCAGTTCACCTTTCCAGGGGCAGAACACCGGGGAGCTGTTTTTT. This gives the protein CASSPFQGQNTGELFF.

CDR3 bases: TGCAGCGTTGCCCAGGGGGCTCCCTACGAGCAGTACTTC. It is translated as CSVAQGAPYEQYF. This chain connects TRBV29-1 to TRBJ2-7, with 8 bases that match TRBD1. The germline gives CDR1 SQVTM, CDR2 ANQGSEA. The ends lost 4 bases at V and 2 bases at J; junction bases unmatched: 4. The CDR3 loop spans 13 amino acids.

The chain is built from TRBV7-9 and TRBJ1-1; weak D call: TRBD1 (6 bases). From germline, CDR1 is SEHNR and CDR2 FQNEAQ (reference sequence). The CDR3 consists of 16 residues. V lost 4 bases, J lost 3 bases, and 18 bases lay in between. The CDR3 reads CASSSPPARGDTEAFF. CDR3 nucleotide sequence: TGTGCCAGCAGCTCACCTCCGGCCAGGGGAGACACTGAAGCTTTCTTT.

In nucleotides, the CDR3 is TGCGCCAGCAGTTCCGGGACAGGGCCCGGGGAGCTGTTTTTT. Translated: CASSSGTGPGELFF. The chain links TRBV5-1 to TRBJ2-2; TRBD1 matches 9 bases. The CDR3 is made up of 14 amino acids. V shed 5 bases and J 6 bases; nucleotides not matched to a gene: 5. In germline, CDR1 is SGHRS, CDR2 YFSETQ.

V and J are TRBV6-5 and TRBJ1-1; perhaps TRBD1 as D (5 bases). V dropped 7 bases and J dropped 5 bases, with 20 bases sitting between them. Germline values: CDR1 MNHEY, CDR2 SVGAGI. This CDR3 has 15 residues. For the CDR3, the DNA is TGTGCCAGCATCAACCCGCGCGGGGGAGTGACTGAAGCTTTCTTT. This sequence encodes CASINPRGGVTEAFF.

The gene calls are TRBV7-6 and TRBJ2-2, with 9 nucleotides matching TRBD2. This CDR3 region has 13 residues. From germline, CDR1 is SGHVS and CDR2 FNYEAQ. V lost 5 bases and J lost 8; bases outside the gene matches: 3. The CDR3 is CASSQREAGELFF. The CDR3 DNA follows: TGTGCCAGCAGCCAGCGGGAGGCGGGGGAGCTGTTTTTT.

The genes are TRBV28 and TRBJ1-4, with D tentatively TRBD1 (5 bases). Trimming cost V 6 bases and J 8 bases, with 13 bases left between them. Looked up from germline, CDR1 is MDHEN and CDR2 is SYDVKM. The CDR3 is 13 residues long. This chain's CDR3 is CASSSGIREKLFF. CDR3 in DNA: TGTGCCAGCAGCTCAGGGATTCGGGAAAAACTGTTTTTT.

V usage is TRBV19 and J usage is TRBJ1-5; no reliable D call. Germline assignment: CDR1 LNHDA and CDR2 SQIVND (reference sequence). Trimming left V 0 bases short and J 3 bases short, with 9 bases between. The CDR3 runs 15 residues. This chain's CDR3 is CASSIERGYNQPQHF. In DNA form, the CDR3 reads TGTGCCAGTAGTATAGAAAGAGGATACAATCAGCCCCAGCATTTT.

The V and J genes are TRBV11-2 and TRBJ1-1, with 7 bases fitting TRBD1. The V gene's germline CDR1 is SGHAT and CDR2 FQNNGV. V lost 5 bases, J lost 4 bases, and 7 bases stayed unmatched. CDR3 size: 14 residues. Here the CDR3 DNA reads TGTGCCAGCAGCAGACAGGGTCTGGGCACTGAAGCTTTCTTT. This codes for CASSRQGLGTEAFF. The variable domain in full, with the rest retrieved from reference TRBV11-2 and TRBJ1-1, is EAGVAQSPRYKIIEKRQSVAFWCNPISGHATLYWYQQILGQGPKLLIQFQNNGVVDDSQLPKDRFSAERLKGVDSTLKIQPAKLEDSAVYLCASSRQGLGTEAFFGQGTRLTVV.

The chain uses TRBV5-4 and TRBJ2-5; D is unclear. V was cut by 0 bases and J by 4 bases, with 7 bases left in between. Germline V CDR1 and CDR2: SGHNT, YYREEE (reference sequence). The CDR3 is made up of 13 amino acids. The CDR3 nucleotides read TGTGCCAGCAGCTTGGATAGCCGAGAGACCCAGTACTTC. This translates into CASSLDSRETQYF.

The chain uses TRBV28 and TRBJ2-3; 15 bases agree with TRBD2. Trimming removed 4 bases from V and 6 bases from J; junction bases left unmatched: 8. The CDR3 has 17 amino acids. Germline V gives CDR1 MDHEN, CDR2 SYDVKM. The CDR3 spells CASSSPFGTSGRDTQYF. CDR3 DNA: TGTGCCAGCAGTTCCCCCTTCGGGACTAGCGGGAGGGATACGCAGTATTTT.

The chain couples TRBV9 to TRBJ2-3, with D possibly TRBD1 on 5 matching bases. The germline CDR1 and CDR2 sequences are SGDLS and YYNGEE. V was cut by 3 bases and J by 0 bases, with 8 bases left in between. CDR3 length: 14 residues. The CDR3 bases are TGTGCCAGCAGCGACAGGTCTAGCACAGATACGCAGTATTTT. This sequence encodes CASSDRSSTDTQYF.

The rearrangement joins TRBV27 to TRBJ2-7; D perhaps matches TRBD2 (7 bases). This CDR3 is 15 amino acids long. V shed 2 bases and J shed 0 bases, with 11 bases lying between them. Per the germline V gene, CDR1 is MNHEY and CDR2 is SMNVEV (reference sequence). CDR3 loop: CASSLGAGASYEQYF. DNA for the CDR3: TGTGCCAGCAGTTTAGGGGCGGGGGCCTCCTACGAGCAGTACTTC.

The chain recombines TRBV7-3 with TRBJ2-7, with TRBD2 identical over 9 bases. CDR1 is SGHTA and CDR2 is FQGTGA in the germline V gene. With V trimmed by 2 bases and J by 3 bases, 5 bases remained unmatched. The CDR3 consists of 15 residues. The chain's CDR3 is CASSLEGSGSYEQYF. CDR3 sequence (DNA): TGTGCCAGCAGCTTAGAAGGTAGCGGGAGCTACGAGCAGTACTTC.

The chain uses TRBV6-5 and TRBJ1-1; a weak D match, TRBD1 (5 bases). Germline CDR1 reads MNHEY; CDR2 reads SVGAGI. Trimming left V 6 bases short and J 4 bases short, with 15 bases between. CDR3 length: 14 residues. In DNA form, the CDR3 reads TGTGCCAGCAGCCGCTTGTGGGGGGTCACTGAAGCTTTCTTT. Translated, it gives CASSRLWGVTEAFF.

The CDR3 reads CASRMEGNEKLFF. CDR3 coding DNA: TGTGCCAGCAGGATGGAGGGAAATGAAAAACTGTTTTTT. The V and J genes are TRBV7-2 and TRBJ1-4; D call uncertain. CDR3 length: 13 residues. V was clipped by 6 bases and J by 5 bases, with 10 bases between them. The germline CDR1 and CDR2 sequences are SGHTA and FQGNSA.

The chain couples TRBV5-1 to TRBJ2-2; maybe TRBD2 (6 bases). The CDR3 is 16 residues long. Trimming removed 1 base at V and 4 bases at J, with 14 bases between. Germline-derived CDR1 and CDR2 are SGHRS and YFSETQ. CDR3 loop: CASSLFGSPGTGELFF. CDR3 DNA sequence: TGCGCCAGCAGCTTGTTCGGGAGCCCGGGCACCGGGGAGCTGTTTTTT.